The 30 T cell receptor beta chains in this list originate from one sample, sequenced in a study of blood T cell repertoires in COVID-19. Profiling relied on immunoSEQ multiplex PCR, and the TCRdb table lists in-frame clones only, not all of them. Of approximately 150,000 clones in the sample, 80% to 85% were seen once. Source material: PBMCs or T cells enriched from blood (not recorded which). These TCRs come from a man between 65 and 85 years old who had been exposed to COVID-19.

This chain joins TRBV5-1 and TRBJ2-1; 7 bases are a match to TRBD2. Germline CDR1 and CDR2: SGHRS and YFSETQ. The V segment lost 1 base and the J segment 2 bases; nucleotides outside the gene matches: 12. This CDR3 spans 18 amino acids. This CDR3 is CASSLTASGRLTYNEQFF. CDR3 nucleotide sequence: TGCGCCAGCAGCTTGACGGCTAGCGGACGACTAACCTACAATGAGCAGTTCTTC. The whole variable domain, filled in from reference TRBV5-1 and TRBJ2-1, reads KAGVTQTPRYLIKTRGQQVTLSCSPISGHRSVSWYQQTPGQGLQFLFEYFSETQRNKGNFPGRFSGRQFSNSRSEMNVSTLELGDSALYLCASSLTASGRLTYNEQFFGPGTRLTVL.

The chain couples TRBV19 to TRBJ1-5; D remains unclear. The CDR3 spans 14 residues. Germline CDR1 and CDR2: LNHDA and SQIVND (reference sequence). Trimming removed 5 bases from V and 3 bases from J, with 11 bases in between. CDR3: CASSLSVVNQPQHF. DNA for the CDR3: TGTGCCAGTAGTCTATCGGTTGTCAATCAGCCCCAGCATTTT.

The chain recombines TRBV18 with TRBJ2-4; D is perhaps TRBD2 (6 bases). Per the germline V gene, CDR1 is KGHSH and CDR2 is LQKENI. V was cut by 1 base and J by 5 bases, with 18 bases left in between. The CDR3 is 17 amino acids. This chain's CDR3 is CASSPRGGWGAQNIQYF. The CDR3 DNA is TGTGCCAGCTCACCACGGGGAGGCTGGGGCGCCCAAAACATTCAGTACTTC.

V usage is TRBV6-5 and J usage is TRBJ2-7, with TRBD2 matching 11 bases. The CDR3 totals 13 residues. Germline V lookup: CDR1 MNHEY, CDR2 SVGAGI. Losses at the gene ends were 6 bases for V and 5 bases for J; bases not matched to a gene: 3. The CDR3 DNA is TGTGCCAGCAGGACTAGCGGGACCCACGAGCAGTACTTC. Translating gives CASRTSGTHEQYF.

The chain couples TRBV5-1 to TRBJ2-7; a possible D gene is TRBD2 (5 bases). CDR1 is SGHRS and CDR2 is YFSETQ in the germline V gene. This CDR3 region has 14 residues. V dropped 3 bases and J dropped 8 bases, with 18 bases sitting between them. Here the CDR3 DNA reads TGCGCCAGCAGCTCACCCGGGGTTGTGGAGAAGCAGTACTTC. This codes for CASSSPGVVEKQYF.

The rearrangement links TRBV5-4 to TRBJ1-2; D gene unclear. The CDR3 extends over 16 amino acids. V was clipped by 1 base and J by 5 bases, with 18 bases between them. CDR1 and CDR2 (germline): SGHNT, YYREEE (reference sequence). The CDR3 loop is CASSLFLTRENYGYTF. CDR3 nucleotide sequence: TGTGCCAGCAGCTTGTTCTTAACCCGGGAAAATTATGGCTACACCTTC.

This clone was counted a few times. The rearrangement uses TRBV6-2 or TRBV6-3 and TRBJ2-7, with D possibly being TRBD2 (6 bases). Germline V lookup: CDR1 MNHEY, CDR2 SVGEGT. The CDR3 has 14 residues. Trimming took 4 bases from V and 7 from J, leaving 17 bases between them. The CDR3 sequence: CASSSLGGTLEQYF. The CDR3 coding sequence is TGTGCCAGCAGTTCCTTAGGCGGGACGCTTGAGCAGTACTTC.

Note on this clone: The sample carries other DNA sequences with the same CDR3. This chain connects TRBV29-1 to TRBJ2-2; TRBD1 agrees at 9 bases. The CDR3 has 13 amino acids. Germline-derived CDR1 and CDR2 are SQVTM and ANQGSEA. V lost 8 bases, J lost 4 bases, and 5 bases stayed unmatched. CDR3 sequence: CSSRQGGTGELFF. CDR3 sequence (DNA): TGCAGCTCCCGACAGGGGGGCACCGGGGAGCTGTTTTTT.

This rearrangement joins TRBV4-3 to TRBJ2-3; the match to TRBD1 covers 8 bases. With V trimmed by 1 base and J by 5 bases, 8 bases remained unmatched. The CDR3 is 16 residues long. Germline V gives CDR1 LGHNA, CDR2 YSLEER. CDR3 sequence (DNA): TGCGCCAGCAGCCAAGCCGACGACAGGGGAGAAGATACGCAGTATTTT. Translated: CASSQADDRGEDTQYF.

The genes are TRBV12-3 or TRBV12-4 and TRBJ1-2; TRBD1 might be the D (5 bases). The CDR3 has 13 amino acids. Trimming took 4 bases from V and 7 from J, leaving 13 bases between them. The CDR3, as DNA: TGTGCCAGCAGTTCCTCAGGGTTCACTGGCTACACCTTC. Protein sequence: CASSSSGFTGYTF.

V usage is TRBV7-2 and J usage is TRBJ2-1, with unresolved D. V dropped 5 bases and J dropped 7 bases, with 18 bases sitting between them. Per germline, CDR1 SGHTA and CDR2 FQGNSA. This CDR3 has 15 amino acids. As DNA, the CDR3 is TGTGCCAGCAGCCCCCACCCCGGAGTAGTTAATGAGCAGTTCTTC. It is translated as CASSPHPGVVNEQFF. Supplemented by reference TRBV7-2 and TRBJ2-1, the full variable domain reads GAGVSQSPSNKVTEKGKDVELRCDPISGHTALYWYRQSLGQGLEFLIYFQGNSAPDKSGLPSDRFSAERTGGSVSTLTIQRTQQEDSAVYLCASSPHPGVVNEQFFGPGTRLTVL.

The chain has TRBV18 and TRBJ1-1, with D maybe TRBD1 (5 bases). The germline V gene encodes CDR1 KGHSH and CDR2 LQKENI. V dropped 3 bases and J dropped 2 bases, with 19 bases sitting between them. The CDR3 has 17 residues. The CDR3 loop is CASSPRYPDGTNTEAFF. The DNA of the CDR3 is TGTGCCAGCTCACCGCGTTATCCCGACGGGACTAACACTGAAGCTTTCTTT.

CDR3 sequence reads: CATSDSDRVLGGYTF. As DNA, the CDR3 is TGTGCCACCAGTGATTCGGACAGGGTATTAGGTGGCTACACCTTC. The gene calls are TRBV24-1 and TRBJ1-2; TRBD1 aligns across 8 bases. Trimming removed 2 bases from V and 7 bases from J; junction bases left unmatched: 8. In germline, CDR1 is KGHDR, CDR2 SFDVKD. The CDR3 is 15 amino acids.

This clone has a count of ten or more. V is TRBV18 and J is TRBJ2-7; 10 positions match TRBD2. The junction had 2 bases not matched to a gene; V was cut back by 3 bases and J by 3 bases. This CDR3 contains 14 residues. Germline V gene sequence: CDR1 KGHSH, CDR2 LQKENI. The CDR3 protein is CASSPSSGSYEQYF. Written as DNA, the CDR3 is TGTGCCAGCTCACCTTCTAGCGGGAGCTACGAGCAGTACTTC.

The chain is built from TRBV18 and TRBJ2-5; 8 nucleotides match TRBD1. CDR1 KGHSH and CDR2 LQKENI come from the germline V gene. The trim removed 9 bases at V and 2 bases at J, leaving 8 bases unmatched. The CDR3 sequence is 14 residues long. In DNA, the CDR3 is TGTGCCAGTCGAGGGACAGGCGGACAAGAGACCCAGTACTTC. Residues: CASRGTGGQETQYF.

The J gene is TRBJ1-5, the V gene TRBV19; 7 bases line up with TRBD1. CDR3 length: 13 amino acids. Germline values: CDR1 LNHDA, CDR2 SQIVND (reference sequence). V dropped 4 bases and J dropped 4; count of bases not matched to a gene: 1. Here the CDR3 reads CASSTTGNQPQHF. The CDR3 DNA reads as TGTGCCAGTAGTACGACAGGGAATCAGCCCCAGCATTTT.

The rearrangement uses TRBV3-1 (or the pseudogene TRBV3-2) and TRBJ1-4; 11 bases are a match to TRBD1. The germline CDR1 and CDR2 sequences are LGHDT and YNNKEL (reference sequence). Unmatched junction bases numbered 8, after V lost 4 bases and J lost 13 bases. CDR3 size: 14 residues. The CDR3 is CASSPITGTGGLFF. In nucleotides, the CDR3 is TGTGCCAGCAGCCCGATAACAGGGACAGGGGGACTGTTTTTT.

The chain has TRBV30 and TRBJ1-4, with D unclear. The CDR3 has 13 amino acids. V was pared by 1 base and J by 4 bases, with 7 bases between. Germline V gives CDR1 GTSNPN, CDR2 SVGIG (reference sequence). CDR3: CAWSAQINEKLFF. CDR3 coding DNA: TGTGCCTGGAGTGCACAGATTAATGAAAAACTGTTTTTT.

This rearrangement joins TRBV12-3 or TRBV12-4 to TRBJ2-7, with 7 positions matching TRBD1. Trimming removed 7 bases from V and 0 bases from J; junction bases left unmatched: 3. CDR3 length: 13 amino acids. The CDR3 DNA sequence: TGTGCCAGCACCAGGGACAGCTCCTACGAGCAGTACTTC. Translation: CASTRDSSYEQYF.

The chain recombines TRBV5-1 with TRBJ1-3, with 7 nucleotides matching TRBD1. Looked up from germline, CDR1 is SGHRS and CDR2 is YFSETQ. Unmatched junction bases numbered 10, after V lost 4 bases and J lost 3 bases. This CDR3 is built from 16 residues. The CDR3 bases are TGCGCCAGCAGCGTGATGCCCGGGACAGTTGGAAACACCATATATTTT. Translation: CASSVMPGTVGNTIYF.

This rearrangement joins TRBV5-8 to TRBJ1-2, with D possibly being TRBD1 (5 bases). The length of the CDR3 is 16 residues. V dropped 4 bases and J dropped 8 bases, with 24 bases sitting between them. Germline CDR1 is SGHTS and CDR2 is YDEGEE. CDR3 region: CASSHSYHQGLGGYTF. The CDR3 DNA follows: TGTGCCAGCAGCCACTCCTACCACCAGGGTCTCGGCGGCTACACCTTC.

About this clone: In the same sample, other DNA sequences code for this CDR3. V gene TRBV5-1 combines with J gene TRBJ2-5, with D maybe TRBD2 (5 bases). The CDR3 runs to 13 residues. Germline V gene lookup returns CDR1 SGHRS and CDR2 YFSETQ. The germline V and J ends were trimmed by 0 bases and 4 bases, with 7 bases remaining between them. CDR3 in amino acids: CASSLGGGETQYF. Here the CDR3 DNA reads TGCGCCAGCAGCTTGGGCGGAGGAGAGACCCAGTACTTC.

This clone is medium-sized (0.01 to 0.1%). This rearrangement joins TRBV4-2 to TRBJ1-2; no clear D gene. Germline CDR1 is LGHNA and CDR2 is YNFKEQ. The CDR3 extends over 15 amino acids. With 0 bases removed from V and 7 bases from J, the gap between germline ends came to 15 bases. CDR3 amino acids: CASSQDQRWLSGYTF. DNA for the CDR3: TGTGCCAGCAGCCAAGATCAGCGGTGGTTGAGTGGCTACACCTTC.

This clone came up once. DNA of the CDR3: TGTGCCAGCTCACCAGGACTAGCGGGAGTCGCCTACGAGCAGTACTTC. Translated, it gives CASSPGLAGVAYEQYF. J is TRBJ2-7 and V is TRBV18; TRBD2 matches at 13 bases. J lost 2 bases, V lost 2 bases, and 3 bases had no gene match. The germline V gene encodes CDR1 KGHSH and CDR2 LQKENI. This CDR3 spans 16 amino acids. Drawing the rest from reference TRBV18 and TRBJ2-7, the complete variable domain is NAGVMQNPRHLVRRRGQEARLRCSPMKGHSHVYWYRQLPEEGLKFMVYLQKENIIDESGMPKERFSAEFPKEGPSILRIQQVVRGDSAAYFCASSPGLAGVAYEQYFGPGTRLTVT.

This chain connects TRBV7-6 to TRBJ1-5; D perhaps matches TRBD1 (5 bases). The CDR3 has 17 amino acids. CDR1 is SGHVS and CDR2 is FNYEAQ in the germline V gene. Trimming removed 1 base from V and 0 bases from J, with 13 bases in between. The DNA for the CDR3 is TGTGCCAGCAGCTTAGGGCGGGGAAGGGGTAGCAATCAGCCCCAGCATTTT. Its protein product is CASSLGRGRGSNQPQHF.

The chain is built from TRBV7-9 and TRBJ2-3; perhaps TRBD1 as D (6 bases). The CDR3 runs 14 residues. Germline assignment: CDR1 SEHNR and CDR2 FQNEAQ (reference sequence). The ends were cut back, 7 bases at V and 2 bases at J, with 13 bases in the middle. The CDR3 sequence: CASTRGQSTDTQYF. CDR3 in DNA: TGTGCCAGCACCCGGGGACAATCCACAGATACGCAGTATTTT.

A remark on this clone: This sample includes further DNA sequences coding for the same CDR3. The CDR3 nucleotides are TGTGCCAGCGGCGGGGGGGGCACAGATACGCAGTATTTT. As protein: CASGGGGTDTQYF. The chain links TRBV27 to TRBJ2-3; 9 bases align to TRBD2. Trimming took 8 bases from V and 1 from J; bases not matched to a gene: 1. The CDR3 spans 13 residues. The germline V gene has CDR1 MNHEY and CDR2 SMNVEV (reference sequence).

The genes are TRBV6-5 and TRBJ2-7; possible D gene TRBD1, 6 bases. The CDR3 has 13 amino acids. Germline CDR1 is MNHEY and CDR2 is SVGAGI. V was clipped by 8 bases and J by 4 bases, with 15 bases between them. Here the CDR3 reads CASDLGANYEQYF. The CDR3 region has the DNA TGTGCCAGCGACCTGGGGGCCAATTACGAGCAGTACTTC.

The rearrangement joins TRBV7-7 to TRBJ2-5; 7 positions match TRBD2. CDR1 and CDR2 (germline): SSHAT, FNYEAQ (reference sequence). The CDR3 is made up of 15 amino acids. V trimming: 5 bases; J trimming: 3 bases; junction bases outside the gene matches: 9. The CDR3: CASSQGRGVKETQYF. The CDR3 DNA is TGTGCCAGCAGCCAGGGACGGGGGGTAAAAGAGACCCAGTACTTC.

This clone appeared many times. The rearrangement links TRBV29-1 to TRBJ2-1; D remains ambiguous. The CDR3 is made up of 12 amino acids. Germline V gene data show CDR1 as SQVTM and CDR2 as ANQGSEA. Trimming cost V 5 bases and J 8 bases, with 13 bases left between them. CDR3 nucleotides: TGCAGCGTTCCTGAAAGATTAGATGAGCAGTTCTTC. As protein: CSVPERLDEQFF.